These 21 T cell receptor beta chains share one sample of origin, sequenced in a study of blood T cells in healthy people across ages. Next came a second PCR, run for roughly 7 to 12 cycles, which used a sample-barcoded 5' primer along with a J-beta primer mix. MiXCR, run by TCRdb on the 5' RACE reads, gives a single entry per CDR3 protein. The top ten clones hold 25% to 30% of a sample with around 800,000 distinct CDR3 sequences, approximately 59% of them seen once. Sequenced material: blood. These receptors came from a man aged 30 to 45 in good health.

The J gene is TRBJ2-4, the V gene TRBV7-2; the D call may be TRBD1 or TRBD2 (6 bases each). The germline CDR1 and CDR2 sequences are SGHTA and FQGNSA. The length of the CDR3 is 12 residues. V was pared by 8 bases and J by 6 bases, with 11 bases between. The CDR3 DNA reads TGTGCCAGCGGGGGGCCAGGAAACATTCAGTACTTC. Its protein product is CASGGPGNIQYF.

The chain uses TRBV29-1 and TRBJ2-5; D perhaps matches TRBD1 (6 bases). The CDR3 extends over 15 amino acids. Looked up from germline, CDR1 is SQVTM and CDR2 is ANQGSEA. Trimming left V 0 bases short and J 11 bases short, with 22 bases between. The CDR3 bases are TGCAGCGTTGAAGATAGGGGGTTATCAGGCTTTGAGCAGTACTTC. Translating it yields CSVEDRGLSGFEQYF.

The chain employs TRBV12-3 or TRBV12-4 and TRBJ1-2; the D is unclear. The V gene lost 5 bases and the J gene lost 1 base, with 11 bases spanning the gap. CDR3 length: 14 amino acids. The CDR3 region has the DNA TGTGCCAGCAGTCCTGGACGGATTAACTATGGCTACACCTTC. Translating it yields CASSPGRINYGYTF.

The gene calls are TRBV6-5 and TRBJ2-4; D is unclear. The tail of the sequence fits TRBJ2-7 better, so the J call may be wrong. Germline V lookup: CDR1 MNHEY, CDR2 SVGAGI. There are 15 residues in the CDR3. The CDR3 DNA follows: TGTGCCAGCAGTGTCGCCCCAGGAACAGTTTACGAGCAGTACTTC. Its protein is CASSVAPGTVYEQYF.

Note on this clonotype: An end of the junction does not agree with germline; a read error may underlie this. The V gene is TRBV29-1, the J gene TRBJ2-3; 10 bases map to TRBD2. This CDR3 is 14 amino acids long. Looked up from germline, CDR1 is SQVTM and CDR2 is ANQGSEA. The CDR3 coding sequence is TGCAGCGTTGAGATTAGCGGGGGGTCAGAGACGCAGTATTTT. Its protein is CSVEISGGSETQYF.

The rearrangement links TRBV4-1 to TRBJ2-3; 9 bases line up with TRBD2. The CDR3 loop spans 17 amino acids. The junction had 6 bases not matched to a gene; V was cut back by 0 bases and J by 2 bases. CDR1 is MGHRA, CDR2 YSYEKL, per germline. The CDR3 protein is CASSQDGGGADTDTQYF. CDR3 sequence (DNA): TGCGCCAGCAGCCAAGATGGCGGGGGGGCCGACACAGATACGCAGTATTTT.

The V and J genes are TRBV6-6 and TRBJ2-7, with D tentatively TRBD1 (5 bases). The CDR3 spans 14 residues. The germline CDR1 and CDR2 sequences are MNHNY and SVGAGI (reference sequence). V was trimmed by 0 bases and J by 5 bases, leaving 11 bases between them. CDR3 amino acids: CASSYSQGANEQYF. The DNA for the CDR3 is TGTGCCAGCAGTTACTCGCAAGGGGCCAACGAGCAGTACTTC.

The V and J genes are TRBV5-1 and TRBJ2-7; no clear D. This CDR3 has 15 amino acids. In germline, CDR1 is SGHRS, CDR2 YFSETQ. The V end was cut by 4 bases, the J end by 3 bases, with 17 bases between. The CDR3 DNA follows: TGCGCCAGCAGCACGGACGGCAGTGTATTCTACGAGCAGTACTTC. Translation: CASSTDGSVFYEQYF.

The rearrangement uses TRBV4-3 and TRBJ1-5; D gene unclear. This CDR3 is built from 16 residues. V shed 0 bases and J shed 5 bases, with 14 bases lying between them. Per the germline V gene, CDR1 is LGHNA and CDR2 is YSLEER. The CDR3 spells CASSQDYGQDHQPQHF. The CDR3 nucleotides are TGCGCCAGCAGCCAAGATTACGGGCAGGATCATCAGCCCCAGCATTTT.

This CDR3 reads CASSVDVGGVLETQYF. In nucleotides, the CDR3 is TGTGCCAGCAGCGTAGATGTCGGGGGGGTTCTAGAGACCCAGTACTTC. The chain carries TRBV9 and TRBJ2-5, with 8 bases matching TRBD2. The CDR3 length is 16 residues. CDR1 is SGDLS and CDR2 is YYNGEE in the germline V gene. V lost 0 bases to trimming and J lost 4 bases; unmatched junction nucleotides: 8.

The CDR3 coding sequence is TGTGCCAGCTCACGACGGGACAGGCCCGAGCAGTACTTC. It codes for CASSRRDRPEQYF. The J gene is TRBJ2-5, the V gene TRBV18; 8 nucleotides align to TRBD1. The DNA end is more similar to TRBJ2-7, so the J call may be wrong. The CDR3 consists of 13 residues. Looked up from germline, CDR1 is KGHSH and CDR2 is LQKENI.

This rearrangement joins TRBV20-1 to TRBJ2-7; 10 bases map to TRBD1. J lost 2 bases, V lost 4 bases, and 5 bases had no gene match. Germline V lookup: CDR1 DFQATT, CDR2 SNEGSKA (reference sequence). This CDR3 has 14 amino acids. CDR3 protein: CSAIRDRGAYEQYF. CDR3 bases: TGCAGTGCTATCCGGGACAGGGGCGCCTACGAGCAGTACTTC.

This clonotype appeared a few times. This chain connects TRBV6-1 to TRBJ2-7, with 9 bases that match TRBD1. In germline, CDR1 is MNHNS, CDR2 SASEGT. The CDR3 runs 14 residues. The trim removed 7 bases at V and 3 bases at J, leaving 7 bases unmatched. CDR3 coding DNA: TGTGCCAGCACTCCCGGGACAGGGTACTACGAGCAGTACTTC. Protein sequence: CASTPGTGYYEQYF.

The V and J genes are TRBV4-1 and TRBJ2-5; 8 bases are shared with TRBD1. This CDR3 comprises 12 residues. V lost 5 bases to trimming and J lost 11 bases; unmatched junction nucleotides: 7. Germline CDR1 is MGHRA and CDR2 is YSYEKL. The CDR3 coding sequence is TGCGCCAGCAGCTTACAGGGGGTTATTCAGTACTTC. The encoded protein is CASSLQGVIQYF.

This clonotype was counted only a few times. The V and J genes are TRBV20-1 and TRBJ2-5; possible D gene TRBD2, 5 bases. In germline, CDR1 is DFQATT, CDR2 SNEGSKA (reference sequence). Trimming shortened V by 1 base and J by 1 base, and 7 bases separated the two germline ends. The CDR3 spans 13 residues. The CDR3 region is CSARAGSQETQYF. CDR3 nucleotides: TGCAGTGCTAGAGCGGGGTCCCAAGAGACCCAGTACTTC.

The rearrangement uses TRBV7-2 and TRBJ2-7, with D unresolved. Deletions cut 5 bases from V and 2 bases from J, with 16 bases between. The germline CDR1 and CDR2 sequences are SGHTA and FQGNSA. This CDR3 has 15 residues. In nucleotides, the CDR3 is TGTGCCAGCAGCGTACTGGAAGACTCGACCTACGAGCAGTACTTC. Amino acids: CASSVLEDSTYEQYF.

The table lists this clonotype with a few counts. The V gene is TRBV4-3, the J gene TRBJ2-3; unclear D gene. This CDR3 spans 16 amino acids. V was cut by 1 base and J by 2 bases, with 13 bases left in between. CDR1 LGHNA and CDR2 YSLEER come from the germline V gene. The CDR3 loop reads CASSQGLARFTDTQYF. CDR3 DNA sequence: TGCGCCAGCAGCCAAGGTTTGGCGCGGTTCACAGATACGCAGTATTTT.

This clonotype was counted between two and nine times. The chain is built from TRBV4-3 and TRBJ1-2, with D unclear. This CDR3 is 13 amino acids long. The germline V gene encodes CDR1 LGHNA and CDR2 YSLEER. Deletions cut 1 base from V and 7 bases from J, with 10 bases between. CDR3 coding DNA: TGCGCCAGCAGCCAAGGAGTTTTCACTGGCTACACCTTC. Its protein product is CASSQGVFTGYTF.

This clonotype turned up a few times. The chain is built from TRBV6-6 and TRBJ2-7, with D tentatively TRBD2 (6 bases). Germline V lookup: CDR1 MNHNY, CDR2 SVGAGI (reference sequence). V was trimmed by 4 bases and J by 1 base, leaving 14 bases between them. The CDR3 runs 15 residues. The CDR3 DNA reads TGTGCCAGCAGTTCTTTCCGGGACTCGTCCTACGAGCAGTACTTC. This sequence encodes CASSSFRDSSYEQYF.

J is TRBJ2-1 and V is TRBV3-1; 7 bases match TRBD1. Germline V gene sequence: CDR1 LGHDT, CDR2 YNNKEL (reference sequence). The CDR3 length is 16 residues. V lost 4 bases and J lost 4; bases outside the gene matches: 10. DNA for the CDR3: TGTGCCAGCAGCCGATCCTCAGGGACAGAATACAATGAGCAGTTCTTC. Protein sequence: CASSRSSGTEYNEQFF.

The J gene is TRBJ1-4, the V gene TRBV5-8; 7 nucleotides match TRBD1. Germline assignment: CDR1 SGHTS and CDR2 YDEGEE. This CDR3 region has 16 residues. With V trimmed by 4 bases and J by 5 bases, 11 bases remained unmatched. The CDR3 protein is CASSPMGGTANEKLFF. The CDR3 DNA is TGTGCCAGCAGCCCCATGGGCGGGACAGCAAATGAAAAACTGTTTTTT.